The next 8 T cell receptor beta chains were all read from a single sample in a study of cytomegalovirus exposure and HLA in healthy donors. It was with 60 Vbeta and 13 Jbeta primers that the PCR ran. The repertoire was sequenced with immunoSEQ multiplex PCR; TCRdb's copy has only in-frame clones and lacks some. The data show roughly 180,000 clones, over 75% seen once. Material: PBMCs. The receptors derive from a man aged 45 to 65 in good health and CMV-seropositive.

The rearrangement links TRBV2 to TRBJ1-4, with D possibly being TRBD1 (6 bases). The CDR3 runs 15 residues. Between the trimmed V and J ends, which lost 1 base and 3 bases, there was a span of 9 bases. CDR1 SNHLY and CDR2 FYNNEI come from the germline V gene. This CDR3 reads CASSEVRGPNEKLFF. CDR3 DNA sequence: TGTGCCAGCAGTGAAGTCAGGGGCCCTAATGAAAAACTGTTTTTT.

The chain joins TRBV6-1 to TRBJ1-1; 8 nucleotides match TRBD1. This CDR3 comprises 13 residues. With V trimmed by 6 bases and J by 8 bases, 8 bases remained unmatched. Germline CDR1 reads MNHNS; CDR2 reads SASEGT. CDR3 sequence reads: CASRNGQGSEAFF. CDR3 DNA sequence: TGTGCCAGCAGAAATGGACAGGGTTCCGAAGCTTTCTTT.

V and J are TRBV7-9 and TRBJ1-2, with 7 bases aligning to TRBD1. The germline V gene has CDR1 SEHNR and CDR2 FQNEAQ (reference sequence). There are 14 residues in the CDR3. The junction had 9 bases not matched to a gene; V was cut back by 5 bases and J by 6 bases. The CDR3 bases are TGTGCCAGCAGCCCCACCCAACAGGGGAATGGCTACACCTTC. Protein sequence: CASSPTQQGNGYTF. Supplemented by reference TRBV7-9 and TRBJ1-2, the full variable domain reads DTGVSQNPRHKITKRGQNVTFRCDPISEHNRLYWYRQTLGQGPEFLTYFQNEAQLEKSRLLSDRFSAERPKGSFSTLEIQRTEQGDSAMYLCASSPTQQGNGYTFGSGTRLTVV.

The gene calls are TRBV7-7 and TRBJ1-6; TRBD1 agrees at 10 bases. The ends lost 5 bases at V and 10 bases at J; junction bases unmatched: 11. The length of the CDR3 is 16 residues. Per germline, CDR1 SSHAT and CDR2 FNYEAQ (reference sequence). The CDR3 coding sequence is TGTGCCAGCAGCACCAGAGACAGGGGGCTGGAGTCACCCCTCCACTTT. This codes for CASSTRDRGLESPLHF. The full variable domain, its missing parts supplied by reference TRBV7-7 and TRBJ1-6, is GAGVSQSPRYKVTKRGQDVTLRCDPISSHATLYWYQQALGQGPEFLTYFNYEAQPDKSGLPSDRFSAERPEGSISTLTIQRTEQRDSAMYRCASSTRDRGLESPLHFGNGTRLTVT.

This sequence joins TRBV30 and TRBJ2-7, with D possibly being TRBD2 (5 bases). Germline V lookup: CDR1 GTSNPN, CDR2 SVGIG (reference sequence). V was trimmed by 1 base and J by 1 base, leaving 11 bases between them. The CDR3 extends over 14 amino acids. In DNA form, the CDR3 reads TGTGCCTGGAGTGGAACCCCGGGATCCTACGAGCAGTACTTC. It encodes CAWSGTPGSYEQYF.

This CDR3 reads CASSLVQGPGNTIYF. The CDR3 DNA reads as TGTGCCAGCAGCTTAGTACAGGGCCCTGGAAACACCATATATTTT. The V and J genes are TRBV7-8 and TRBJ1-3; maybe TRBD1 (6 bases). Germline V gene sequence: CDR1 SGHVS, CDR2 FQNEAQ. The CDR3 is 15 residues long. V was cut by 1 base and J by 2 bases, with 9 bases left in between.

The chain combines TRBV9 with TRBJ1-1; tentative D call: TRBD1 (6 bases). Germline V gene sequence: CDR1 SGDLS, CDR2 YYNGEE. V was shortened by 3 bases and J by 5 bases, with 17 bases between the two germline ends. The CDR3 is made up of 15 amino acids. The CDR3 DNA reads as TGTGCCAGCAGCGCATCCGGGACACCGGGGACTGAAGCTTTCTTT. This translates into CASSASGTPGTEAFF.

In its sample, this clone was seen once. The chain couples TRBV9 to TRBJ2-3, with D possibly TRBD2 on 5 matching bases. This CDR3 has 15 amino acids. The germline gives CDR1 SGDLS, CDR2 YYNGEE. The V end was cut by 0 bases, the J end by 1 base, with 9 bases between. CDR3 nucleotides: TGTGCCAGCAGCGTAGGAGTCGGGGGCACAGATACGCAGTATTTT. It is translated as CASSVGVGGTDTQYF.